Presented here are 31 T cell receptor beta chains from one specimen sequenced in a study of cytomegalovirus exposure and HLA in healthy donors. Researchers ran the PCR with 60 Vbeta and 13 Jbeta primers. The assay was immunoSEQ multiplex PCR, and TCRdb's table has in-frame clones only and misses some. The sample contains over 150,000 clones, around four fifths of which appear only once. The sample comprised PBMCs. These receptors came from a woman in her 50s in good health and CMV-seronegative.

The rearrangement joins TRBV4-1 to TRBJ2-3; 10 nucleotides align to TRBD2. Germline CDR1 is MGHRA and CDR2 is YSYEKL. With V trimmed by 3 bases and J by 0 bases, 9 bases remained unmatched. The CDR3 is made up of 18 amino acids. CDR3 protein: CASSQDYLAGDSTDTQYF. CDR3 nucleotide sequence: TGCGCCAGCAGCCAGGATTACCTAGCGGGAGATAGCACAGATACGCAGTATTTT.

The chain recombines TRBV19 with TRBJ1-1; D may be TRBD1 (6 bases). CDR1 and CDR2 from the germline V gene are LNHDA and SQIVND (reference sequence). The CDR3 contains 16 residues. Trimming took 7 bases from V and 4 from J, leaving 22 bases between them. Here the CDR3 reads CASIPSWGQRVTEAFF. The CDR3 DNA reads TGTGCCAGTATCCCCTCGTGGGGACAAAGGGTCACTGAAGCTTTCTTT. The full variable domain, in which reference TRBV19 and TRBJ1-1 provide the parts outside the CDR3, is DGGITQSPKYLFRKEGQNVTLSCEQNLNHDAMYWYRQDPGQGLRLIYYSQIVNDFQKGDIAEGYSVSREKKESFPLTVTSAQKNPTAFYLCASIPSWGQRVTEAFFGQGTRLTVV.

This chain links TRBV27 with TRBJ2-7; D uncertain. CDR3 length: 13 residues. V was shortened by 7 bases and J by 5 bases, with 15 bases between the two germline ends. CDR1 and CDR2 (germline): MNHEY, SMNVEV (reference sequence). The CDR3 DNA follows: TGTGCCAGCACCAGGTACCATCGAGACGAGCAGTACTTC. Its translation is CASTRYHRDEQYF.

The rearrangement links TRBV6-5 to TRBJ1-1; D might be TRBD1 (5 bases). Germline CDR1 and CDR2: MNHEY and SVGAGI. Trimming removed 4 bases at V and 9 bases at J, with 9 bases between. The CDR3 is made up of 11 amino acids. CDR3 bases: TGTGCCAGCAGTTGGAGACAGAAAGCTTTCTTT. This gives the protein CASSWRQKAFF.

The rearrangement links TRBV30 to TRBJ1-1; 7 bases are a match to TRBD1. Losses at the gene ends were 0 bases for V and 0 bases for J; bases not matched to a gene: 4. This CDR3 has 15 residues. Germline values: CDR1 GTSNPN, CDR2 SVGIG (reference sequence). This CDR3 reads CAWSVDRVVNTEAFF. CDR3 nucleotide sequence: TGTGCCTGGAGTGTCGACAGGGTGGTGAACACTGAAGCTTTCTTT.

The rearrangement links TRBV4-3 to TRBJ2-1, with D possibly being TRBD2 (6 bases). Germline V gene sequence: CDR1 LGHNA, CDR2 YSLEER. This CDR3 is 14 amino acids long. Trimming removed 1 base from V and 7 bases from J, with 11 bases in between. CDR3 sequence reads: CASSQVGSRNEQFF. The CDR3 bases are TGCGCCAGCAGCCAAGTCGGGAGTCGGAATGAGCAGTTCTTC.

V usage is TRBV28 and J usage is TRBJ2-7, with 7 bases that match TRBD1. The CDR3 is made up of 14 amino acids. Trimming removed 6 bases from V and 3 bases from J; junction bases left unmatched: 8. CDR1 MDHEN and CDR2 SYDVKM come from the germline V gene. The CDR3 protein is CASRRQGRSYEQYF. CDR3 nucleotide sequence: TGTGCCAGCAGAAGACAGGGTCGAAGCTACGAGCAGTACTTC.

The J gene is TRBJ1-6, the V gene TRBV7-3; D is unresolved. The CDR3 consists of 15 residues. The germline V and J ends were trimmed by 1 base and 6 bases, with 10 bases remaining between them. Looked up from germline, CDR1 is SGHTA and CDR2 is FQGTGA. The CDR3 DNA reads TGTGCCAGCAGCTTAAACGGGTTACCTAATTCACCCCTCCACTTT. This codes for CASSLNGLPNSPLHF.

The genes are TRBV2 and TRBJ1-1; weak D call: TRBD1 (6 bases). Trimming left V 3 bases short and J 1 base short, with 18 bases between. The germline gives CDR1 SNHLY, CDR2 FYNNEI. The CDR3 totals 17 residues. The CDR3 spells CASSDFLRGRGNTEAFF. CDR3 in DNA: TGTGCCAGCAGTGATTTTCTTAGGGGCAGGGGGAACACTGAAGCTTTCTTT. The complete variable domain, with remaining parts taken from reference TRBV2 and TRBJ1-1, reads EPEVTQTPSHQVTQMGQEVILRCVPISNHLYFYWYRQILGQKVEFLVSFYNNEISEKSEIFDDQFSVERPDGSNFTLKIRSTKLEDSAMYFCASSDFLRGRGNTEAFFGQGTRLTVV.

The chain carries TRBV11-2 and TRBJ2-7, with 9 bases lining up with TRBD1. Looked up from germline, CDR1 is SGHAT and CDR2 is FQNNGV. The CDR3 loop spans 16 amino acids. Trimming took 1 base from V and 2 from J; bases not matched to a gene: 6. CDR3 bases: TGTGCCAGCAGCTTAGTACTAGGGACAGGGACCTACGAGCAGTACTTC. Translation gives CASSLVLGTGTYEQYF.

The chain couples TRBV7-2 to TRBJ2-5; 9 bases align to TRBD2. The germline gives CDR1 SGHTA, CDR2 FQGNSA. The CDR3 is 16 residues long. The junction had 6 bases not matched to a gene; V was cut back by 0 bases and J by 4 bases. CDR3 DNA sequence: TGTGCCAGCAGCTTAGCTGAGGGACTAGCAGGAGAGACCCAGTACTTC. It is translated as CASSLAEGLAGETQYF.

This clone was counted once. V is TRBV18 and J is TRBJ2-6; D gene uncertain. Between the trimmed V and J ends, which lost 6 bases and 0 bases, there was a span of 6 bases. In germline, CDR1 is KGHSH, CDR2 LQKENI. CDR3 length: 14 amino acids. CDR3 nucleotide sequence: TGTGCCAGCTCTACATACTCTGGGGCCAACGTCCTGACTTTC. Encoded protein: CASSTYSGANVLTF.

The chain joins TRBV5-8 to TRBJ1-1; 7 nucleotides match TRBD1. CDR1 and CDR2 from the germline V gene are SGHTS and YDEGEE. The V segment lost 2 bases and the J segment 10 bases; nucleotides outside the gene matches: 8. CDR3 length equals 13 residues. CDR3 coding DNA: TGTGCCAGCAGCTTTATAGGGCAGGGGGGAGCTTTCTTT. Amino acid sequence: CASSFIGQGGAFF.

The chain carries TRBV20-1 and TRBJ1-5; D unresolved. Per the germline V gene, CDR1 is DFQATT and CDR2 is SNEGSKA (reference sequence). Trimming stripped 5 bases from V and 6 bases from J, with 8 bases between. CDR3 length: 11 residues. CDR3 region: CSAVLGQPQHF. The DNA for the CDR3 is TGCAGTGCTGTACTTGGTCAGCCCCAGCATTTT.

V and J are TRBV28 and TRBJ2-7; D ambiguous. The CDR3 runs 11 residues. The germline V gene has CDR1 MDHEN and CDR2 SYDVKM. Trimming shortened V by 6 bases and J by 3 bases, and 6 bases separated the two germline ends. The CDR3 here is CASSPYYEQYF. Here the CDR3 DNA reads TGTGCCAGCAGCCCGTACTACGAGCAGTACTTC.

The chain carries TRBV7-2 and TRBJ1-6, with 10 bases identical to TRBD1. The germline V gene encodes CDR1 SGHTA and CDR2 FQGNSA. V shed 4 bases and J 0 bases; nucleotides not matched to a gene: 3. This CDR3 comprises 17 residues. CDR3 nucleotides: TGTGCCAGCAGCTGGCGGGACAGGGGCTCCTATAATTCACCCCTCCACTTT. Amino acids: CASSWRDRGSYNSPLHF.

The J gene is TRBJ1-1, the V gene TRBV7-6; tentatively, D is TRBD1 (6 bases). The CDR3 runs to 15 residues. The ends were cut back, 5 bases at V and 7 bases at J, with 20 bases in the middle. Germline V gene lookup returns CDR1 SGHVS and CDR2 FNYEAQ. In DNA, the CDR3 is TGTGCCAGCAGCGGGGGCCATTACAGAGAATTTGAAGCTTTCTTT. Translated, it gives CASSGGHYREFEAFF. Based on the CDR3 plus reference TRBV7-6 and TRBJ1-1, the full variable domain is GAGVSQSPRYKVTKRGQDVALRCDPISGHVSLYWYRQALGQGPEFLTYFNYEAQQDKSGLPNDRFSAERPEGSISTLTIQRTEQRDSAMYRCASSGGHYREFEAFFGQGTRLTVV.

V gene TRBV5-4 combines with J gene TRBJ2-2; 8 bases are a match to TRBD1. V trimming: 4 bases; J trimming: 0 bases; junction bases outside the gene matches: 8. The CDR3 runs 17 residues. Germline V CDR1 and CDR2: SGHNT, YYREEE (reference sequence). The DNA of the CDR3 is TGTGCCAGCAGCCCTACCGTGGACAGGGCGAACACCGGGGAGCTGTTTTTT. Translated: CASSPTVDRANTGELFF. The full variable domain, with the rest looked up from reference TRBV5-4 and TRBJ2-2, is ETGVTQSPTHLIKTRGQQVTLRCSSQSGHNTVSWYQQALGQGPQFIFQYYREEENGRGNFPPRFSGLQFPNYSSELNVNALELDDSALYLCASSPTVDRANTGELFFGEGSRLTVL.

This CDR3 reads CASSPGADEKLFF. Written as DNA, the CDR3 is TGTGCCAGCTCACCTGGGGCGGATGAAAAACTGTTTTTT. The chain carries TRBV18 and TRBJ1-4; tentative D call: TRBD1 (5 bases). The CDR3 loop spans 13 amino acids. CDR1 is KGHSH, CDR2 LQKENI, per germline. V lost 3 bases and J 6 bases, leaving 8 bases between the germline ends.

This clone was detected once. The chain has TRBV6-5 and TRBJ2-7; TRBD2 agrees at 8 bases. With 2 bases clipped from V and 3 bases from J, the junction kept 3 bases outside the gene matches. CDR1 MNHEY and CDR2 SVGAGI come from the germline V gene. The CDR3 runs 14 residues. DNA for the CDR3: TGTGCCAGCAGTTACAGCGGGGGTCACTACGAGCAGTACTTC. As protein: CASSYSGGHYEQYF.

The gene calls are TRBV4-3 and TRBJ1-2; 7 nucleotides match TRBD1. The CDR3 totals 14 residues. Germline V gives CDR1 LGHNA, CDR2 YSLEER. Trimming at V came to 0 bases and at J to 8 bases, leaving 6 bases not matched to a gene. The CDR3 here is CASSQDDRVEGYTF. In DNA, the CDR3 is TGCGCCAGCAGCCAAGATGACAGGGTGGAAGGCTACACCTTC.

The chain employs TRBV7-9 and TRBJ1-4; no definite D call. V was shortened by 5 bases and J by 3 bases, with 16 bases between the two germline ends. The CDR3 has 16 residues. From germline, CDR1 is SEHNR and CDR2 FQNEAQ (reference sequence). CDR3 coding DNA: TGTGCCAGCAGCCTGGCCGCGGCGGGCGCTAATGAAAAACTGTTTTTT. Residues: CASSLAAAGANEKLFF.

The rearrangement uses TRBV18 and TRBJ1-2; a weak D match, TRBD1 (6 bases). The CDR3 runs 14 residues. Germline CDR1 reads KGHSH; CDR2 reads LQKENI. The V gene lost 6 bases and the J gene lost 5 bases, with 16 bases spanning the gap. The CDR3 coding sequence is TGTGCCAGCTCCCAATCGACAGGAAGGTATGGCTACACCTTC. It codes for CASSQSTGRYGYTF. Full variable domain (remainder filled in from reference TRBV18 and TRBJ1-2): NAGVMQNPRHLVRRRGQEARLRCSPMKGHSHVYWYRQLPEEGLKFMVYLQKENIIDESGMPKERFSAEFPKEGPSILRIQQVVRGDSAAYFCASSQSTGRYGYTFGSGTRLTVV.

The chain recombines TRBV28 with TRBJ1-1; the match to TRBD1 covers 7 bases. Germline CDR1 is MDHEN and CDR2 is SYDVKM. J was trimmed by 8 bases and V by 5 bases; bases with no gene match: 8. This CDR3 is built from 13 residues. This chain's CDR3 is CASSQNRGNEAFF. The CDR3 nucleotides read TGTGCCAGCAGTCAAAACAGGGGAAACGAAGCTTTCTTT.

This clone showed up just once. This chain connects TRBV28 to TRBJ2-2, with a possible D match to TRBD1 (7 bases). The V and J ends lost 7 bases and 3 bases respectively, with 15 bases between them. The V gene's germline CDR1 is MDHEN and CDR2 SYDVKM. CDR3 length: 15 amino acids. The CDR3 DNA reads TGTGCCAGCATTTGGGCAGGGGGGTACACCGGGGAGCTGTTTTTT. Its protein is CASIWAGGYTGELFF.

The rearrangement uses TRBV5-1 and TRBJ2-5, with D possibly being TRBD1 (6 bases). CDR1 is SGHRS and CDR2 is YFSETQ in the germline V gene. V dropped 4 bases and J dropped 5 bases, with 24 bases sitting between them. The CDR3 loop spans 17 amino acids. CDR3: CASSQESKGHQRETQYF. The CDR3 bases are TGCGCCAGCAGCCAGGAATCAAAGGGACATCAAAGGGAGACCCAGTACTTC.

V and J are TRBV27 and TRBJ2-2, with D possibly TRBD2 on 6 matching bases. The CDR3 spans 14 residues. The V and J ends lost 7 bases and 7 bases respectively, with 16 bases between them. The germline V gene encodes CDR1 MNHEY and CDR2 SMNVEV (reference sequence). CDR3 loop: CASTRAGRIGELFF. DNA of the CDR3: TGTGCCAGCACAAGGGCGGGGCGGATCGGGGAGCTGTTTTTT.

The J gene is TRBJ2-7, the V gene TRBV27; weak D call: TRBD1 (6 bases). The CDR3 totals 15 residues. Germline V CDR1 and CDR2: MNHEY, SMNVEV (reference sequence). Trimming shortened V by 2 bases and J by 3 bases, and 14 bases separated the two germline ends. CDR3: CASSLTGTFYYEQYF. The CDR3 bases are TGTGCCAGCAGTTTAACCGGGACATTTTACTACGAGCAGTACTTC.

The chain links TRBV4-3 to TRBJ2-2; 10 bases line up with TRBD2. The CDR3 has 18 residues. The V segment lost 1 base and the J segment 3 bases; nucleotides outside the gene matches: 8. In germline, CDR1 is LGHNA, CDR2 YSLEER. The CDR3 is CASSQGYGLAEHTGELFF. CDR3 in DNA: TGCGCCAGCAGCCAAGGTTACGGACTAGCGGAGCACACCGGGGAGCTGTTTTTT.

There are a few counts of this clone. This chain joins TRBV5-1 and TRBJ1-2; D is possibly TRBD1 (6 bases). The germline V gene has CDR1 SGHRS and CDR2 YFSETQ. CDR3 size: 14 residues. The V gene lost 2 bases and the J gene lost 7 bases, with 15 bases spanning the gap. The chain's CDR3 is CASSLPRGDGGYTF. The CDR3 DNA is TGCGCCAGCAGCTTACCCAGGGGTGATGGTGGCTACACCTTC.

The chain carries TRBV5-4 and TRBJ2-6; 7 bases are shared with TRBD1. Germline CDR1 reads SGHNT; CDR2 reads YYREEE (reference sequence). Germline trimming cut 5 bases from V and 0 bases from J; bases unmatched to any gene: 5. The CDR3 has 16 amino acids. In nucleotides, the CDR3 is TGTGCCAGCAGTCGGGACAGCTACTCTGGGGCCAACGTCCTGACTTTC. Amino acid sequence: CASSRDSYSGANVLTF.